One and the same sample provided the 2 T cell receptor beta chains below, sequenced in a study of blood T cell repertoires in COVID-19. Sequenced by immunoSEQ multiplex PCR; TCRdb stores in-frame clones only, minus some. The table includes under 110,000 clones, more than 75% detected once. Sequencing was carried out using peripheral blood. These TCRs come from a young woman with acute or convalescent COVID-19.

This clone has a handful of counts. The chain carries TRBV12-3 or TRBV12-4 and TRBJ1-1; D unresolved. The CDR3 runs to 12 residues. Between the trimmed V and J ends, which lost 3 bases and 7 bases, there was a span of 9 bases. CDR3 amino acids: CASSFSRGEAFF. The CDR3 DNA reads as TGTGCCAGCAGTTTTTCCCGAGGTGAAGCTTTCTTT.

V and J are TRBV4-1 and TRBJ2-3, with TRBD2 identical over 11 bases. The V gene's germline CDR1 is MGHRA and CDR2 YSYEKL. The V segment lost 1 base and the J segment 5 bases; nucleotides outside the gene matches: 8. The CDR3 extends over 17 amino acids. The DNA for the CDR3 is TGCGCCAGCAGCCAAGCTCAGATAGCGGGGGGGCAAGATACGCAGTATTTT. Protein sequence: CASSQAQIAGGQDTQYF.